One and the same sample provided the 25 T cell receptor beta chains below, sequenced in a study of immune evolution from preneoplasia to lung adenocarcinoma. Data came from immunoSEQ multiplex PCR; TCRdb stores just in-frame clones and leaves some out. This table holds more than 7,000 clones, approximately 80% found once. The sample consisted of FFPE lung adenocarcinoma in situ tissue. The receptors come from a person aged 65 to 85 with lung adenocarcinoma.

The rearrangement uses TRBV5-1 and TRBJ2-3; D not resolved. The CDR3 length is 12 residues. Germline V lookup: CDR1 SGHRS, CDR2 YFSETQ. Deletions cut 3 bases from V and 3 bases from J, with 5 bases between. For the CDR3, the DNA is TGCGCCAGCAGCTCGGAAACAGATACGCAGTATTTT. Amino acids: CASSSETDTQYF.

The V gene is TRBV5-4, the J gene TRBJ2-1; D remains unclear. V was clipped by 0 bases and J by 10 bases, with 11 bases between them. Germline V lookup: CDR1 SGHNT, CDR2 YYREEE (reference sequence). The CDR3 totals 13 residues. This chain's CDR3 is CASSLASSSEQFF. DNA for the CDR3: TGTGCCAGCAGCTTGGCGTCGAGCTCCGAGCAGTTCTTC. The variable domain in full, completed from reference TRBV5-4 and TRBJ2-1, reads ETGVTQSPTHLIKTRGQQVTLRCSSQSGHNTVSWYQQALGQGPQFIFQYYREEENGRGNFPPRFSGLQFPNYSSELNVNALELDDSALYLCASSLASSSEQFFGPGTRLTVL.

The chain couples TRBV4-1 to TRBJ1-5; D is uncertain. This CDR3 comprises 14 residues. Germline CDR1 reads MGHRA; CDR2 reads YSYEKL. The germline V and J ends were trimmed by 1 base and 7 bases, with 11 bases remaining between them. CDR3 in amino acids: CASSQGQVGQPQHF. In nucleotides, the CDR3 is TGCGCCAGCAGCCAAGGGCAGGTAGGCCAGCCCCAGCATTTT.

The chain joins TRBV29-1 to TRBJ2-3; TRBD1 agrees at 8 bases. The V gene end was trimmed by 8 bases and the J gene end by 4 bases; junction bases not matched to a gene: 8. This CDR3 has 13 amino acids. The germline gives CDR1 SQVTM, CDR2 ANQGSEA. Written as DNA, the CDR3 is TGCAGCATGGGGAGGACAGGGTCAGATACGCAGTATTTT. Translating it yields CSMGRTGSDTQYF.

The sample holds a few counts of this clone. This CDR3 reads CASSLMGGEVDTEAFF. DNA for the CDR3: TGTGCCAGCAGCTTAATGGGGGGAGAAGTTGACACTGAAGCTTTCTTT. The chain joins TRBV11-3 to TRBJ1-1; weak D call: TRBD1 (5 bases). CDR1 and CDR2 from the germline V gene are SGHNT and YENEEA. This CDR3 has 16 residues. Trimming shortened V by 2 bases and J by 3 bases, and 16 bases separated the two germline ends.

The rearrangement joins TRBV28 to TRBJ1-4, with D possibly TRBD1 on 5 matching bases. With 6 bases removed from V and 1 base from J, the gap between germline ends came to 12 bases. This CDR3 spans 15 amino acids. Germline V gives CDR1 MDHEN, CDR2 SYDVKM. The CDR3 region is CASSSWGVTNEKLFF. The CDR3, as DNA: TGTGCCAGCAGCTCCTGGGGGGTAACTAATGAAAAACTGTTTTTT.

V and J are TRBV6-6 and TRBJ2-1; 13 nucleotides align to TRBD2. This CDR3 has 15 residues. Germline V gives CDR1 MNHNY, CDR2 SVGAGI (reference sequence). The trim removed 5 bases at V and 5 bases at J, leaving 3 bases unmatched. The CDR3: CASSKGTSGDNEQFF. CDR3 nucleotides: TGTGCCAGCAGTAAAGGGACTAGCGGGGACAATGAGCAGTTCTTC.

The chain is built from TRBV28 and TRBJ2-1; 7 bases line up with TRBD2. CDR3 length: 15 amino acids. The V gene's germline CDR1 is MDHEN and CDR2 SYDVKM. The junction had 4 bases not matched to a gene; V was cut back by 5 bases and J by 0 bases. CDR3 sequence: CASSGGGGSYNEQFF. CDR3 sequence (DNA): TGTGCCAGCAGTGGTGGCGGGGGCTCCTACAATGAGCAGTTCTTC.

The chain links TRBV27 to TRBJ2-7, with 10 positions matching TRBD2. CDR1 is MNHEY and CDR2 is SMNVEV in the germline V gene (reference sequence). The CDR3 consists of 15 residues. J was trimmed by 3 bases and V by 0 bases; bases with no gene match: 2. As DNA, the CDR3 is TGTGCCAGCAGTTTATCTAGGACTAGCGGCTACGAGCAGTACTTC. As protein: CASSLSRTSGYEQYF.

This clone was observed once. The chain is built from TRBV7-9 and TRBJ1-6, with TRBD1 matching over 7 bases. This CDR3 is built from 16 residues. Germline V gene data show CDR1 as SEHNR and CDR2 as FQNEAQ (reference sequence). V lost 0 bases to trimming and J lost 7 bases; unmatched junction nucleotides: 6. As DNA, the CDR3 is TGTGCCAGCAGCTTAGCGCAGGCAGGGGGGAATTCACCCCTCCACTTT. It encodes CASSLAQAGGNSPLHF. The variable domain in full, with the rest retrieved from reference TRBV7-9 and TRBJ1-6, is DTGVSQNPRHKITKRGQNVTFRCDPISEHNRLYWYRQTLGQGPEFLTYFQNEAQLEKSRLLSDRFSAERPKGSFSTLEIQRTEQGDSAMYLCASSLAQAGGNSPLHFGNGTRLTVT.

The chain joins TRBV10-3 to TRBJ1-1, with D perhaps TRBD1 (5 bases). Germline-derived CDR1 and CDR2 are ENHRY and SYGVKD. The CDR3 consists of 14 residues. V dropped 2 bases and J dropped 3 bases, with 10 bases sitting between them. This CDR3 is CAISENWGYTEAFF. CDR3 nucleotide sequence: TGTGCCATCAGTGAGAATTGGGGGTACACTGAAGCTTTCTTT.

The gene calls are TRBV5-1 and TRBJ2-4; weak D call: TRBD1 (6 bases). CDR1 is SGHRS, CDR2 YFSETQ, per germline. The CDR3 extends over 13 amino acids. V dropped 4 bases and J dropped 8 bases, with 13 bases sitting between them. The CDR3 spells CASSTGTSDIQYF. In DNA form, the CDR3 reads TGCGCCAGCAGCACTGGGACATCGGACATTCAGTACTTC.

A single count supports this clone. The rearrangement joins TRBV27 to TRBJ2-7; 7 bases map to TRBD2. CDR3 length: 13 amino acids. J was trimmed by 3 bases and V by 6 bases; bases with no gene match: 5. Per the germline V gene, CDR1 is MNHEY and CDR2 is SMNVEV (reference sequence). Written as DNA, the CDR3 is TGTGCCAGCAGCCGGACTAGGTACTACGAGCAGTACTTC. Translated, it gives CASSRTRYYEQYF.

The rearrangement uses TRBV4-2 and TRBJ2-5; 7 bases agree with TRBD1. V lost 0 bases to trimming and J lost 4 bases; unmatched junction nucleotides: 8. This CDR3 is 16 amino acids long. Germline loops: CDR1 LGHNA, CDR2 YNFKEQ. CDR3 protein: CASSQDPTGTGETQYF. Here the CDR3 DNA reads TGTGCCAGCAGCCAAGATCCGACAGGGACGGGAGAGACCCAGTACTTC.

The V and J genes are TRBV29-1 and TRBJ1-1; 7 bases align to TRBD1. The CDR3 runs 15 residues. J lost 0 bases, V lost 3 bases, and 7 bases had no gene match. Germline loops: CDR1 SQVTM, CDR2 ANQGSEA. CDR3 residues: CSVDRTGYMNTEAFF. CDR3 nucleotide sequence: TGCAGCGTTGACCGGACAGGTTATATGAACACTGAAGCTTTCTTT.

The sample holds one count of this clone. The CDR3 protein is CASSLVTGGATDTQYF. The CDR3 DNA is TGCGCCAGCAGCTTGGTTACCGGGGGAGCCACAGATACGCAGTATTTT. The chain employs TRBV5-1 and TRBJ2-3, with D perhaps matching TRBD2 (6 bases). The germline V gene encodes CDR1 SGHRS and CDR2 YFSETQ. The V and J ends lost 0 bases and 2 bases respectively, with 13 bases between them. CDR3 length: 16 amino acids.

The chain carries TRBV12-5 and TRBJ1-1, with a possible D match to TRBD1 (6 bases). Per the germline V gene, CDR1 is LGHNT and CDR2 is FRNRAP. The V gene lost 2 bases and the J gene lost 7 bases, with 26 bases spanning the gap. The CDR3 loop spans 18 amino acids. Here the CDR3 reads CASGLTTLRGGLHFEAFF. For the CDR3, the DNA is TGTGCTAGTGGTTTGACTACTCTGAGGGGGGGCTTGCACTTTGAAGCTTTCTTT.

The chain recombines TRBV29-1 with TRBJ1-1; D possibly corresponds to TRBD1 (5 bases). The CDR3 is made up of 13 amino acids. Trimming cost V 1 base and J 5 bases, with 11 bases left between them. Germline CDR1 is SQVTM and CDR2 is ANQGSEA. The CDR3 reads CSVEGGAGTEAFF. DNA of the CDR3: TGCAGCGTTGAAGGAGGGGCTGGGACTGAAGCTTTCTTT.

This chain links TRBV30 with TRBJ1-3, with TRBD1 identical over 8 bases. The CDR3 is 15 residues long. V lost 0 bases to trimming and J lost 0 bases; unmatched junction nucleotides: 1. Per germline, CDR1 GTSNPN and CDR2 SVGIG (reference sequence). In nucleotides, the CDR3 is TGTGCCTGGAGTGTAGGGACAGGCTCTGGAAACACCATATATTTT. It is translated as CAWSVGTGSGNTIYF. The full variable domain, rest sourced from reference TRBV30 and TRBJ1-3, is SQTIHQWPATLVQPVGSPLSLECTVEGTSNPNLYWYRQAAGRGLQLLFYSVGIGQISSEVPQNLSASRPQDRQFILSSKKLLLSDSGFYLCAWSVGTGSGNTIYFGEGSWLTVV.

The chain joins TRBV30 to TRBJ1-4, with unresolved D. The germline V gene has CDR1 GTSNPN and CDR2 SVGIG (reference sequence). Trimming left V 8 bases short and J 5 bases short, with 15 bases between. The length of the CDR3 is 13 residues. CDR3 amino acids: CALDERRNEKLFF. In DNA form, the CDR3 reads TGTGCCCTTGATGAGCGTCGAAATGAAAAACTGTTTTTT.

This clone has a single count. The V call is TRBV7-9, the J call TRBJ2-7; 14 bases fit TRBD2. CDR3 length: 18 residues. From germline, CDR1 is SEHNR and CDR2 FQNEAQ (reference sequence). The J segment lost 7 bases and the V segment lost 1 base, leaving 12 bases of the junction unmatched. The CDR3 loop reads CASSLGRLAGGHQGEQYF. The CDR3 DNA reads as TGTGCCAGCAGCTTAGGGCGACTAGCGGGAGGGCACCAAGGGGAGCAGTACTTC.

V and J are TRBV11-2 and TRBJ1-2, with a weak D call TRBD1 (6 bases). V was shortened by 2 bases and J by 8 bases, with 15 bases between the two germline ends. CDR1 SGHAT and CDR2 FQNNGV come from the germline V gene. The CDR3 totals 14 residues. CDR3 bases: TGTGCCAGCAGCTTAACAGGGAGTGGAAGCGGCTACACCTTC. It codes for CASSLTGSGSGYTF.

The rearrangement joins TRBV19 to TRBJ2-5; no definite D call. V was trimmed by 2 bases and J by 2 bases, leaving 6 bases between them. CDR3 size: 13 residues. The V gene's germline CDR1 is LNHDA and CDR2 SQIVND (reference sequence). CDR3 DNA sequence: TGTGCCAGTAGTATAACCGGACAAGAGACCCAGTACTTC. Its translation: CASSITGQETQYF.

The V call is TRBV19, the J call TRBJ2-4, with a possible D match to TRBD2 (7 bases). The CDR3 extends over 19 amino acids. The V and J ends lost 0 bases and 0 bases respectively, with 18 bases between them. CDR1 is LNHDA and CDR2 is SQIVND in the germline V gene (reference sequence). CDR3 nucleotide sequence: TGTGCCAGTAGTATAGAAGAGGCCGTGGCGGGGGCAGCCAAAAACATTCAGTACTTC. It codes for CASSIEEAVAGAAKNIQYF.

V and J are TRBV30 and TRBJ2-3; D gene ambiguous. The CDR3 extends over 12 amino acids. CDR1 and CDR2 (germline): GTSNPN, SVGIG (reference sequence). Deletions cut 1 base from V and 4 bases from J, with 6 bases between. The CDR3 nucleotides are TGTGCCTGGAGTGAAGGGTCAGATACGCAGTATTTT. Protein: CAWSEGSDTQYF.